The 30 T cell receptor beta chains below all came from one sample that was sequenced in a study of cytomegalovirus exposure and HLA in healthy donors. Clones were read by immunoSEQ multiplex PCR, and TCRdb kept only the in-frame ones, dropping some. The table records 200,000 to 250,000 clones, roughly 87% of them present only once. Sequenced material: PBMCs. Receptors originate from a man between 18 and 29 years old in good health and CMV-seropositive.

The chain is built from TRBV7-2 and TRBJ2-5; D uncertain. The CDR3 contains 13 residues. The V gene's germline CDR1 is SGHTA and CDR2 FQGNSA. Trimming removed 2 bases at V and 5 bases at J, with 9 bases between. In DNA, the CDR3 is TGTGCCAGCAGCTTACCCTGGATGGAGACCCAGTACTTC. Amino acids: CASSLPWMETQYF.

The chain has TRBV2 and TRBJ2-1; tentatively, D is TRBD1 (6 bases). This CDR3 is 12 amino acids long. Trimming pared 4 bases from V and 12 bases from J, leaving 13 bases between. The V gene's germline CDR1 is SNHLY and CDR2 FYNNEI. This CDR3 is CASSAGVVGQFF. DNA for the CDR3: TGTGCCAGCAGTGCAGGGGTCGTGGGGCAGTTCTTC.

The chain has TRBV18 and TRBJ2-7, with 11 bases matching TRBD2. V shed 3 bases, J shed 7 bases, and the junction held 5 bases outside the gene matches. The CDR3 spans 14 residues. CDR1 and CDR2 (germline): KGHSH, LQKENI. DNA for the CDR3: TGTGCCAGCTCACCTCTAGCGGGAGGCGGAGAGCAGTACTTC. It is translated as CASSPLAGGGEQYF.

This clone was observed once. This rearrangement joins TRBV18 to TRBJ2-1, with 13 positions matching TRBD2. J was trimmed by 9 bases and V by 6 bases; bases with no gene match: 14. This CDR3 contains 17 residues. Germline values: CDR1 KGHSH, CDR2 LQKENI. The DNA for the CDR3 is TGTGCCAGCTCGTCGGGACTAGCGGGGCTCCTCTACGGTGAGCAGTTCTTC. It encodes CASSSGLAGLLYGEQFF.

This chain links TRBV30 with TRBJ2-3; 8 nucleotides align to TRBD2. The V gene end was trimmed by 3 bases and the J gene end by 0 bases; junction bases not matched to a gene: 2. CDR1 GTSNPN and CDR2 SVGIG come from the germline V gene (reference sequence). The CDR3 is made up of 14 amino acids. Here the CDR3 reads CAWRAGGSTDTQYF. The CDR3 region has the DNA TGTGCCTGGAGGGCGGGGGGCAGCACAGATACGCAGTATTTT.

The chain couples TRBV7-2 to TRBJ1-2; maybe TRBD1 (5 bases). V dropped 5 bases and J dropped 8 bases, with 15 bases sitting between them. The CDR3 consists of 13 residues. Germline V gene lookup returns CDR1 SGHTA and CDR2 FQGNSA. In DNA, the CDR3 is TGTGCCAGCAGCCTCCGGGGCCCGGGAGGCTACACCTTC. Its protein is CASSLRGPGGYTF. Full variable domain (remainder filled in from reference TRBV7-2 and TRBJ1-2): GAGVSQSPSNKVTEKGKDVELRCDPISGHTALYWYRQSLGQGLEFLIYFQGNSAPDKSGLPSDRFSAERTGGSVSTLTIQRTQQEDSAVYLCASSLRGPGGYTFGSGTRLTVV.

The J gene is TRBJ1-3, the V gene TRBV28; the D gene is possibly TRBD1 (6 bases). Germline V gene sequence: CDR1 MDHEN, CDR2 SYDVKM. The CDR3 covers 16 residues. The ends were cut back, 5 bases at V and 2 bases at J, with 16 bases in the middle. The CDR3 nucleotides read TGTGCCAGCAGTCCTCAAGTCCCAGGGGCTGGAAACACCATATATTTT. Amino acids: CASSPQVPGAGNTIYF.

This chain uses TRBV11-3 with TRBJ2-2; the D gene could be TRBD1 or TRBD2 (5 bases each). Looked up from germline, CDR1 is SGHNT and CDR2 is YENEEA. V was clipped by 0 bases and J by 9 bases, with 8 bases between them. The CDR3 contains 13 residues. CDR3 sequence: CASSLEMGRELFF. The CDR3 nucleotides are TGTGCCAGCAGCTTAGAAATGGGACGGGAGCTGTTTTTT.

This clone was detected a few times. The junction departs from germline at one end; a sequencing error may be responsible. The chain carries TRBV28 and TRBJ2-3, with D possibly TRBD2 on 6 matching bases. This CDR3 region has 11 residues. CDR1 and CDR2 from the germline V gene are MDHEN and SYDVKM. CDR3 residues: CASSLTGVRHF. In nucleotides, the CDR3 is TGTGCCAGCAGTTTAACGGGAGTTAGGCATTTT.

This chain connects TRBV5-1 to TRBJ2-1, with 7 bases that match TRBD2. Losses at the gene ends were 1 base for V and 4 bases for J; bases not matched to a gene: 8. CDR1 and CDR2 (germline): SGHRS, YFSETQ. This CDR3 comprises 16 residues. The CDR3 loop reads CASSLRGTTNYNEQFF. Written as DNA, the CDR3 is TGCGCCAGCAGCTTGCGGGGGACTACAAATTACAATGAGCAGTTCTTC. Variable domain in full (rest from reference TRBV5-1 and TRBJ2-1): KAGVTQTPRYLIKTRGQQVTLSCSPISGHRSVSWYQQTPGQGLQFLFEYFSETQRNKGNFPGRFSGRQFSNSRSEMNVSTLELGDSALYLCASSLRGTTNYNEQFFGPGTRLTVL.

The CDR3, as DNA: TGTGCCAGCAGTCCCCGAAGGTCTCGCGAGCAGTACTTC. Translating it yields CASSPRRSREQYF. V gene TRBV27 combines with J gene TRBJ2-7, with D unresolved. The CDR3 spans 13 residues. The V end lost 5 bases, the J end lost 6 bases, and 14 bases lay between the germline ends. Germline V gene lookup returns CDR1 MNHEY and CDR2 SMNVEV (reference sequence).

The CDR3 DNA follows: TGTGCCAGCAGCTCTACCAACTTAGGGGCCGGGGACACTGAAGCTTTCTTT. Amino acids: CASSSTNLGAGDTEAFF. The V and J genes are TRBV7-9 and TRBJ1-1; D may be TRBD1 (5 bases). V lost 4 bases, J lost 3 bases, and 21 bases lay in between. The CDR3 has 17 residues. Per germline, CDR1 SEHNR and CDR2 FQNEAQ (reference sequence).

V gene TRBV15 combines with J gene TRBJ2-7, with 14 bases fitting TRBD2. Germline V gives CDR1 LNHNV, CDR2 YYDKDF (reference sequence). Trimming removed 6 bases from V and 2 bases from J; junction bases left unmatched: 0. The CDR3 has 14 amino acids. The CDR3 DNA reads TGTGCCACCAGGACTAGCGGGAGGGCCTACGAGCAGTACTTC. Its protein product is CATRTSGRAYEQYF.

The chain joins TRBV7-8 to TRBJ1-2, with TRBD1 identical over 7 bases. Germline V gene sequence: CDR1 SGHVS, CDR2 FQNEAQ. J gave up 8 bases and V 1 base, and 16 bases lay outside the gene matches. This CDR3 region has 17 residues. CDR3 in DNA: TGTGCCAGCAGCTTAGATAGGACAGGTCCTGCCGGCGCGGGCTACACCTTC. It codes for CASSLDRTGPAGAGYTF. Full variable domain (remainder filled in from reference TRBV7-8 and TRBJ1-2): GAGVSQSPRYKVAKRGQDVALRCDPISGHVSLFWYQQALGQGPEFLTYFQNEAQLDKSGLPSDRFFAERPEGSVSTLKIQRTQQEDSAVYLCASSLDRTGPAGAGYTFGSGTRLTVV.

V usage is TRBV7-6 and J usage is TRBJ2-2, with D perhaps matching TRBD1 (6 bases). V lost 1 base and J 5 bases, leaving 17 bases between the germline ends. From germline, CDR1 is SGHVS and CDR2 FNYEAQ. CDR3 length: 17 amino acids. The CDR3 coding sequence is TGTGCCAGCAGCTTAGGGGCCGCAGGGGAGAGGACCGGGGAGCTGTTTTTT. Translated, it gives CASSLGAAGERTGELFF.

CDR3 nucleotide sequence: TGTGCCAGCAGCTTCTTGGGGAGGAATGAGCAGTTCTTC. Protein sequence: CASSFLGRNEQFF. V and J are TRBV5-6 and TRBJ2-1; D may be TRBD2 (6 bases). The germline V gene has CDR1 SGHDT and CDR2 YYEEEE. The CDR3 sequence is 13 residues long. V lost 2 bases, J lost 7 bases, and 10 bases lay in between.

This clone showed up just once. The V gene is TRBV7-2, the J gene TRBJ2-7; 11 bases line up with TRBD2. Per the germline V gene, CDR1 is SGHTA and CDR2 is FQGNSA. The CDR3 is made up of 19 amino acids. V shed 1 base and J 4 bases; nucleotides not matched to a gene: 15. The CDR3 DNA follows: TGTGCCAGCAGCTTAGTTCTGGGGACTAGCGGCCTCCTTTTGTACGAGCAGTACTTC. It is translated as CASSLVLGTSGLLLYEQYF.

This sequence joins TRBV5-1 and TRBJ2-4; D remains ambiguous. The CDR3 extends over 11 amino acids. The V end was cut by 3 bases, the J end by 5 bases, with 3 bases between. Per germline, CDR1 SGHRS and CDR2 YFSETQ. The CDR3 here is CASSSENIQYF. CDR3 DNA: TGCGCCAGCAGCTCGGAAAACATTCAGTACTTC.

The chain carries TRBV25-1 and TRBJ2-3; a possible D gene is TRBD2 (6 bases). Germline assignment: CDR1 MGHDK and CDR2 SYGVNS. CDR3 length: 14 amino acids. V shed 3 bases and J shed 2 bases, with 9 bases lying between them. The CDR3 DNA reads as TGTGCCAGCAGTGATAGCGGCTACACAGATACGCAGTATTTT. Translated, it gives CASSDSGYTDTQYF.

The rearrangement joins TRBV2 to TRBJ2-5; possible D gene TRBD2, 6 bases. Trimming took 5 bases from V and 5 from J, leaving 15 bases between them. The CDR3 runs 14 residues. Germline CDR1 is SNHLY and CDR2 is FYNNEI. The CDR3 loop is CASSPSEGEETQYF. Here the CDR3 DNA reads TGTGCCAGCAGTCCTAGCGAGGGCGAGGAGACCCAGTACTTC.

The CDR3 coding sequence is TGTGCCAGCAGCGTAGTGGGGGCGAACACCGGGGAGCTGTTTTTT. Translating gives CASSVVGANTGELFF. This chain uses TRBV9 with TRBJ2-2; perhaps D is TRBD1 or TRBD2 (5 bases each). CDR3 length: 15 amino acids. The V end lost 0 bases, the J end lost 0 bases, and 6 bases lay between the germline ends. CDR1 SGDLS and CDR2 YYNGEE come from the germline V gene. The complete variable domain, with remaining parts taken from reference TRBV9 and TRBJ2-2, reads DSGVTQTPKHLITATGQRVTLRCSPRSGDLSVYWYQQSLDQGLQFLIQYYNGEERAKGNILERFSAQQFPDLHSELNLSSLELGDSALYFCASSVVGANTGELFFGEGSRLTVL.

The V gene is TRBV4-1, the J gene TRBJ1-1; D gene unclear. V gave up 0 bases and J gave up 0 bases, with 14 bases separating them. Germline lookup yields CDR1 MGHRA and CDR2 YSYEKL. The CDR3 length is 17 residues. Here the CDR3 DNA reads TGCGCCAGCAGCCAAGATTCGTGGGGTGGAGTGAACACTGAAGCTTTCTTT. It yields the protein CASSQDSWGGVNTEAFF.

The chain carries TRBV7-6 and TRBJ2-7, with TRBD2 identical over 9 bases. CDR1 and CDR2 from the germline V gene are SGHVS and FNYEAQ. The CDR3 runs 13 residues. Trimming cost V 3 bases and J 9 bases; bases outside gene matches: 6. The CDR3 region has the DNA TGTGCCAGCAGCTTGGGGGGACTAGCCGGGCAGTACTTC. Translated: CASSLGGLAGQYF.

The J gene is TRBJ1-1, the V gene TRBV5-1; 7 bases map to TRBD1. CDR3 size: 11 residues. J lost 11 bases, V lost 4 bases, and 5 bases had no gene match. CDR1 and CDR2 (germline): SGHRS, YFSETQ. The CDR3 here is CASSGTGVAFF. CDR3 nucleotides: TGCGCCAGCAGCGGAACAGGGGTGGCTTTCTTT. Filled out from reference TRBV5-1 and TRBJ1-1, the complete variable domain reads KAGVTQTPRYLIKTRGQQVTLSCSPISGHRSVSWYQQTPGQGLQFLFEYFSETQRNKGNFPGRFSGRQFSNSRSEMNVSTLELGDSALYLCASSGTGVAFFGQGTRLTVV.

The gene calls are TRBV30 and TRBJ2-7, with 9 bases lining up with TRBD1. Per germline, CDR1 GTSNPN and CDR2 SVGIG (reference sequence). V was clipped by 3 bases and J by 3 bases; unmatched bases: 9. There are 15 residues in the CDR3. CDR3 in amino acids: CAWRRRQGDLYEQYF. Written as DNA, the CDR3 is TGTGCCTGGAGGCGCCGACAGGGGGATCTCTACGAGCAGTACTTC.

The count of this clone is one. The gene calls are TRBV6-5 and TRBJ2-3, with TRBD1 identical over 7 bases. Germline trimming cut 4 bases from V and 8 bases from J; bases unmatched to any gene: 9. The V gene's germline CDR1 is MNHEY and CDR2 SVGAGI. CDR3 length: 14 residues. Written as DNA, the CDR3 is TGTGCCAGCAGTTTAGAGACAGGGTGGGGTACGCAGTATTTT. Encoded protein: CASSLETGWGTQYF.

This rearrangement joins TRBV27 to TRBJ2-7; TRBD1 aligns across 9 bases. The V gene end was trimmed by 4 bases and the J gene end by 0 bases; junction bases not matched to a gene: 13. The CDR3 loop spans 18 amino acids. CDR1 MNHEY and CDR2 SMNVEV come from the germline V gene (reference sequence). DNA of the CDR3: TGTGCCAGCAGTTCAGCCGGGACAGGGTGGGTTAGCTCCTACGAGCAGTACTTC. Translated: CASSSAGTGWVSSYEQYF.

The V and J genes are TRBV4-3 and TRBJ1-2, with D unresolved. Trimming removed 0 bases from V and 6 bases from J, with 14 bases in between. The CDR3 is 15 residues long. The germline CDR1 and CDR2 sequences are LGHNA and YSLEER. CDR3 sequence: CASSQDFEGRDGYTF. The CDR3 coding sequence is TGCGCCAGCAGCCAAGATTTCGAGGGCCGTGATGGCTACACCTTC.

The chain is built from TRBV27 and TRBJ2-5, with TRBD1 matching over 9 bases. Looked up from germline, CDR1 is MNHEY and CDR2 is SMNVEV (reference sequence). V was clipped by 5 bases and J by 4 bases; unmatched bases: 5. The CDR3 is 14 amino acids. The CDR3 DNA reads TGTGCCAGCAGTAGAACAGGGGGCGCAGAGACCCAGTACTTC. Protein: CASSRTGGAETQYF.

The chain carries TRBV27 and TRBJ2-7; D is undetermined. Germline V gives CDR1 MNHEY, CDR2 SMNVEV (reference sequence). Deletions cut 5 bases from V and 2 bases from J, with 13 bases between. CDR3 size: 14 residues. The CDR3 sequence is CASSQLPITYEQYF. CDR3 coding DNA: TGTGCCAGCAGTCAACTCCCTATAACCTACGAGCAGTACTTC.